This T cell receptor (beta chain) was sequenced during a study of regulatory T cells in long-lasting Graves disease. This sample's time point: newly diagnosed GD, antithyroid drugs for less than 3 months. Isolated PBMC RNA provided the starting material for the TCR library. To make TCR beta libraries, researchers used iRepertoire HTBI primers and Arm-PCR of CDR3 regions. TCRdb reprocessed the multiplex PCR reads with MiXCR, giving one entry per CDR3 protein. The sample shows about half a million distinct CDR3 sequences, more than 10% of them seen only once. The CDR3 contains 14 residues. Germline-derived CDR1 and CDR2 are MNHEY and SMNVEV (reference sequence). V lost 6 bases and J 3 bases, leaving 14 bases between the germline ends. This clonotype was seen many times. The sample was also linked to a second study, of T cells in Graves' hyperthyroidism and ophthalmopathy.

The TCR comes from a woman aged 30 to 39 with Graves disease. The source was peripheral blood mononuclear cells (PBMCs), collected at new diagnosis, from a patient treated with antithyroid drugs. This chain links TRBV27 with TRBJ1-2; no reliable D call. Written as DNA, the CDR3 is TGTGCCAGCAGGCCCCTAACCAAGTACTATGGCTACACCTTC. Protein sequence: CASRPLTKYYGYTF.